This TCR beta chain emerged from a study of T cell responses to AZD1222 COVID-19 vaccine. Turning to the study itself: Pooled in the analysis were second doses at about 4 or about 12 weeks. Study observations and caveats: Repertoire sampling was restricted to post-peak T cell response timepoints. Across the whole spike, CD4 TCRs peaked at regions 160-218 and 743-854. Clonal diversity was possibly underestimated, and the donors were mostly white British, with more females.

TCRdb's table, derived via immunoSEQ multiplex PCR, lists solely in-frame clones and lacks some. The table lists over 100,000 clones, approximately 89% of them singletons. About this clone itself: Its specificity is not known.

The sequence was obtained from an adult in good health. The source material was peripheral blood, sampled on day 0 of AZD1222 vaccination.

CDR3 sequence: CASSPRQEGTDTQYF. CDR3 DNA sequence: TGTGCCAGCTCGCCTAGACAGGAGGGCACAGATACGCAGTATTTT. This sequence joins TRBV18 and TRBJ2-3, with D maybe TRBD1 (6 bases). The CDR3 is made up of 15 amino acids. V was cut by 6 bases and J by 1 base, with 14 bases left in between. Looked up from germline, CDR1 is KGHSH and CDR2 is LQKENI.